The 15 T cell receptor beta chains given below trace back to one sample, sequenced in a study of molecular identifiers for immune sequencing clone quantification. MiXCR was run by TCRdb on the PCR reads, yielding one entry per CDR3 protein. The repertoire holds 490,000 or so distinct CDR3 sequences, with approximately 25% as singletons. Sequenced input: naive CD8+ T cells from blood, with Jurkat cell RNA spiked in. Stated subset: FACS-sorted CD8+CD4-CCR7+CD45RA+ naive T cells. These receptors came from a human donor in good health. Some libraries in this study had Jurkat cell RNA spiked in.

This clonotype was seen many times. The chain is built from TRBV29-1 and TRBJ2-5; D gene uncertain. The CDR3 has 11 residues. V lost 1 base and J lost 5, with 5 bases in between. Germline V gives CDR1 SQVTM, CDR2 ANQGSEA. The CDR3 nucleotides read TGCAGCGTTGAAGTCCCCGAGACCCAGTACTTC. Protein product: CSVEVPETQYF.

There are many counts of this clonotype. This chain joins TRBV12-3 or TRBV12-4 and TRBJ2-5, with D possibly matching TRBD2 (5 bases). V shed 6 bases and J shed 2 bases, with 19 bases lying between them. The CDR3 totals 16 residues. The CDR3 nucleotides are TGTGCCAGCAGCACCGTTTTCTTACGGGGTCAAGAGACCCAGTACTTC. The encoded protein is CASSTVFLRGQETQYF.

This clonotype has more than one count but fewer than ten. J is TRBJ2-7 and V is TRBV11-2, with TRBD2 matching over 10 bases. Per germline, CDR1 SGHAT and CDR2 FQNNGV. The CDR3 loop spans 19 amino acids. J was trimmed by 6 bases and V by 1 base; bases with no gene match: 18. The CDR3 nucleotides are TGTGCCAGCAGCTTAGTCGTAGTGACTGGGCTAGCGGGAGTCGGCGAGCAGTACTTC. This encodes CASSLVVVTGLAGVGEQYF.

This clonotype was seen ten or more times. The chain links TRBV25-1 to TRBJ2-7; D not certain. Germline CDR1 is MGHDK and CDR2 is SYGVNS. V shed 2 bases and J shed 4 bases, with 15 bases lying between them. The CDR3 runs 15 residues. CDR3: CASSEVDMATYEQYF. The CDR3, as DNA: TGTGCCAGCAGTGAAGTAGACATGGCTACGTACGAGCAGTACTTC.

On this clonotype: A much larger clone differs from this one at a single base, so this may be a read error. This chain connects TRBV6-6 to TRBJ2-2, with D perhaps assigned TRBD1 or TRBD2 (6 bases each). From germline, CDR1 is MNHNY and CDR2 SVGAGI (reference sequence). The CDR3 length is 15 residues. The CDR3 region is CASSYSPAGWGALFF. In DNA, the CDR3 is TGTGCCAGCAGTTACTCGCCGGCGGGGTGGGGGGCGCTGTTTTTT.

The CDR3 coding sequence is TGTGCCAGCAGCTTAGCGGGACAAAACACCGGGGAGCTGTTTTTT. It is translated as CASSLAGQNTGELFF. The V and J genes are TRBV7-9 and TRBJ2-2; the D gene is possibly TRBD1 (6 bases). The CDR3 consists of 15 residues. Deletions cut 0 bases from V and 2 bases from J, with 7 bases between. Germline V gene data show CDR1 as SEHNR and CDR2 as FQNEAQ (reference sequence).

Worth noting for this clonotype: One junction end does not reproduce the germline sequence, and a read error may be involved. The chain has TRBV19 and TRBJ2-1; tentative D call: TRBD2 (5 bases). Looked up from germline, CDR1 is LNHDA and CDR2 is SQIVND (reference sequence). The length of the CDR3 is 16 residues. The CDR3 sequence is CASSLSERPYYNEQFF. In DNA form, the CDR3 reads TGTGCGAGTAGTCTCAGCGAGCGGCCGTATTACAATGAGCAGTTCTTC.

This clonotype was found once. Mismatch with germline at one junction end may stem from a read error. The V and J genes are TRBV7-9 and TRBJ2-7; 14 nucleotides line up with TRBD2. CDR1 is SEHNR and CDR2 is FQNEAQ in the germline V gene (reference sequence). This CDR3 spans 17 amino acids. CDR3 DNA sequence: TGTGCCAGCAGCCACACCGGGACTAGCGGGGGCACCTACGAGCAGTGCTTC. It encodes CASSHTGTSGGTYEQCF.

In this sample, this clonotype turned up a few times. The chain employs TRBV4-1 and TRBJ1-1; no clear D gene. The CDR3 length is 14 residues. Trimming pared 0 bases from V and 6 bases from J, leaving 11 bases between. Germline V gene sequence: CDR1 MGHRA, CDR2 YSYEKL. CDR3 bases: TGCGCCAGCAGCCAAGATCGCGGTACTTCTGAAGCTTTCTTT. Its translation: CASSQDRGTSEAFF.

The J gene is TRBJ2-1, the V gene TRBV7-9, with TRBD1 identical over 7 bases. CDR3 size: 16 residues. V was pared by 5 bases and J by 4 bases, with 11 bases of the junction left unmatched. Per germline, CDR1 SEHNR and CDR2 FQNEAQ (reference sequence). The CDR3 DNA reads as TGTGCCAGCAGCCCTGGGGACAGTAGGGGGTACAATGAGCAGTTCTTC. It is translated as CASSPGDSRGYNEQFF.

This clonotype was seen only a few times. The chain employs TRBV12-2 and TRBJ2-7. TRBV12-2 is a pseudogene. The CDR3 covers 15 residues. CDR3 coding DNA: TGTGCAAGTCGCTTAGCGCATCACGGGTCCTACGAGCAGTACTTC. It encodes CASRLAHHGSYEQYF.

The chain uses TRBV5-1 and TRBJ1-2; 8 nucleotides agree with TRBD1. The V gene's germline CDR1 is SGHRS and CDR2 YFSETQ. CDR3 size: 13 residues. Trimming removed 4 bases from V and 8 bases from J; junction bases left unmatched: 7. CDR3 DNA sequence: TGCGCCAGCAGCCTGATGACAGGGGACGGCTACACCTTC. It encodes CASSLMTGDGYTF. Filled out from reference TRBV5-1 and TRBJ1-2, the complete variable domain reads KAGVTQTPRYLIKTRGQQVTLSCSPISGHRSVSWYQQTPGQGLQFLFEYFSETQRNKGNFPGRFSGRQFSNSRSEMNVSTLELGDSALYLCASSLMTGDGYTFGSGTRLTVV.

This chain links TRBV20-1 with TRBJ2-2, with 7 positions matching TRBD1. Germline CDR1 DFQATT, CDR2 SNEGSKA (reference sequence). The CDR3 is 15 residues long. Trimming took 3 bases from V and 0 from J; bases not matched to a gene: 4. The CDR3 DNA follows: TGCAGTGCTAGGCCCAGGGGGACGAACACCGGGGAGCTGTTTTTT. Protein sequence: CSARPRGTNTGELFF.

This clonotype was detected only a few times. V and J are TRBV4-2 and TRBJ2-7, with D uncertain. Germline V gives CDR1 LGHNA, CDR2 YNFKEQ. V dropped 2 bases and J dropped 3 bases, with 11 bases sitting between them. The CDR3 loop spans 14 amino acids. CDR3 region: CASSQTWTGYEQYF. CDR3 DNA sequence: TGTGCCAGCAGCCAAACCTGGACCGGCTACGAGCAGTACTTC.

This clonotype was recorded many times. The V and J genes are TRBV9 and TRBJ2-1, with D perhaps TRBD1 or TRBD2 (5 bases each). CDR3 length: 13 residues. Germline assignment: CDR1 SGDLS and CDR2 YYNGEE. V gave up 2 bases and J gave up 5 bases, with 8 bases separating them. DNA of the CDR3: TGTGCCAGCAGCGTCGGGGCCAACAATGAGCAGTTCTTC. Protein sequence: CASSVGANNEQFF.